This T cell receptor (beta chain) was identified in a study of blood T cell repertoires in COVID-19. Study-wide context: Some COVID-19 samples were acute and others convalescent; all came from the United States, Italy and Spain. PBMCs, B-cell-depleted T cells, or T cells provided the cDNA or gDNA that made up the material.

Trimming took off 0 bases at V and 1 base at J, with 7 bases between the two ends. The CDR3 sequence is 14 residues long. Germline lookup yields CDR1 SGDLS and CDR2 YYNGEE. The Seattle site enrolled patients during active infection and followed them longitudinally. How the authors handled the data: Reference gene primer amplification gave estimated nucleated cell counts. Assay used: immunoSEQ multiplex PCR; TCRdb lists only in-frame clones, some missing. For V, J and clone size, that table is used; D and trimming come from the DNA. The table records some 180,000 clones, roughly 83% of them present only once.

The V and J genes are TRBV9 and TRBJ1-1, with D hard to call. What was sequenced was peripheral blood. The source of this sequence is a woman aged 40 to 50 with COVID-19, enrolled during active disease. The CDR3 DNA follows: TGTGCCAGCAGCGTAGCCCAGAAGAACACTGAAGCTTTCTTT. Protein sequence: CASSVAQKNTEAFF.